One sample yielded the 31 T cell receptor beta chains listed below, sequenced in a study of T cell clones after liver transplantation. Some clones are missing from TCRdb's copy, which holds only in-frame ones; the method was immunoSEQ multiplex PCR. This sample has over 70,000 clones, with 80% found just once. This sample comprised CD4+ T cells from blood, obtained 12 months after liver transplant. The receptors here all came from a human patient who received a liver transplant. Part of the T cell pool may stem from the graft donor.

The rearrangement uses TRBV5-1 and TRBJ2-7; TRBD1 agrees at 7 bases. The length of the CDR3 is 16 residues. V lost 5 bases, J lost 2 bases, and 13 bases stayed unmatched. Germline loops: CDR1 SGHRS, CDR2 YFSETQ. Here the CDR3 DNA reads TGCGCCAGCAGGGACCCGACAGGGAGTACTGCCTACGAGCAGTACTTC. This gives the protein CASRDPTGSTAYEQYF.

V usage is TRBV7-9 and J usage is TRBJ1-2; 7 bases align to TRBD1. This CDR3 has 16 amino acids. V lost 5 bases, J lost 2 bases, and 11 bases stayed unmatched. From germline, CDR1 is SEHNR and CDR2 FQNEAQ (reference sequence). The CDR3 loop is CASSPETGSKNYGYTF. The CDR3 coding sequence is TGTGCCAGCAGCCCCGAGACAGGGTCGAAGAACTATGGCTACACCTTC.

As to this clone: At the DNA level, this CDR3 is encoded by other sequences in the same sample as well. This rearrangement joins TRBV4-1 to TRBJ2-6; D may be TRBD1 (5 bases). Germline values: CDR1 MGHRA, CDR2 YSYEKL. Trimming took 0 bases from V and 0 from J, leaving 9 bases between them. The CDR3 is made up of 17 amino acids. The CDR3 here is CASSQDRGNSGANVLTF. As DNA, the CDR3 is TGCGCCAGCAGCCAAGATAGGGGCAACTCTGGGGCCAACGTCCTGACTTTC.

The chain carries TRBV9 and TRBJ2-5; 12 nucleotides agree with TRBD2. The CDR3 has 16 amino acids. The trim removed 1 base at V and 2 bases at J, leaving 3 bases unmatched. Germline lookup yields CDR1 SGDLS and CDR2 YYNGEE. The CDR3 reads CASSVMGLAGQETQYF. In DNA form, the CDR3 reads TGTGCCAGCAGCGTAATGGGACTAGCGGGTCAAGAGACCCAGTACTTC.

CDR3 sequence reads: CASSVDGHGNTIYF. DNA for the CDR3: TGTGCCAGCAGCGTAGACGGCCATGGAAACACCATATATTTT. The chain recombines TRBV9 with TRBJ1-3, with D hard to call. Per germline, CDR1 SGDLS and CDR2 YYNGEE. Trimming took off 0 bases at V and 3 bases at J, with 7 bases between the two ends. The CDR3 is 14 residues long.

This chain joins TRBV6-5 and TRBJ1-4; D remains unclear. Germline CDR1 is MNHEY and CDR2 is SVGAGI. V was shortened by 6 bases and J by 7 bases, with 9 bases between the two germline ends. This CDR3 region has 12 residues. In DNA form, the CDR3 reads TGTGCCAGCAGGAGTTGGGGTGAAAAACTGTTTTTT. It translates to CASRSWGEKLFF.

This chain uses TRBV15 with TRBJ1-1, with D perhaps matching TRBD1 (6 bases). Germline V gives CDR1 LNHNV, CDR2 YYDKDF (reference sequence). V was shortened by 5 bases and J by 11 bases, with 18 bases between the two germline ends. The CDR3 has 13 amino acids. CDR3 in DNA: TGTGCCACCAGCCCCCGGGGGGCCTTGGGGGCTTTCTTT. Encoded protein: CATSPRGALGAFF.

This rearrangement joins TRBV7-9 to TRBJ2-7; possibly TRBD2 for D (6 bases). CDR1 and CDR2 from the germline V gene are SEHNR and FQNEAQ (reference sequence). The CDR3 extends over 14 amino acids. V lost 5 bases, J lost 2 bases, and 13 bases lay in between. CDR3 protein: CASSARETAYEQYF. DNA of the CDR3: TGTGCCAGCAGCGCACGGGAGACAGCCTACGAGCAGTACTTC.

The rearrangement joins TRBV11-2 to TRBJ1-1; 7 bases agree with TRBD1. The germline V gene encodes CDR1 SGHAT and CDR2 FQNNGV. The CDR3 is made up of 15 amino acids. The V segment lost 6 bases and the J segment 2 bases; nucleotides outside the gene matches: 9. The CDR3 here is CASRDRDRLNTEAFF. CDR3 nucleotides: TGTGCCAGCAGGGATCGGGACAGATTAAACACTGAAGCTTTCTTT. The entire variable domain, with the rest obtained from reference TRBV11-2 and TRBJ1-1, is as follows: EAGVAQSPRYKIIEKRQSVAFWCNPISGHATLYWYQQILGQGPKLLIQFQNNGVVDDSQLPKDRFSAERLKGVDSTLKIQPAKLEDSAVYLCASRDRDRLNTEAFFGQGTRLTVV.

This chain joins TRBV28 and TRBJ2-5, with D maybe TRBD2 (7 bases). In germline, CDR1 is MDHEN, CDR2 SYDVKM. CDR3 size: 15 residues. With 7 bases removed from V and 3 bases from J, the gap between germline ends came to 18 bases. CDR3: CASTGGGGREETQYF. The DNA for the CDR3 is TGTGCCAGCACTGGGGGCGGGGGACGAGAAGAGACCCAGTACTTC.

The chain combines TRBV14 with TRBJ1-1; D not resolved. Germline loops: CDR1 SGHDN, CDR2 FVKESK. The CDR3 sequence is 14 residues long. V lost 4 bases and J lost 0, with 9 bases in between. The CDR3 DNA follows: TGTGCCAGCAGCCTCCCCGGGGTGAACACTGAAGCTTTCTTT. Translated: CASSLPGVNTEAFF.

The rearrangement joins TRBV27 to TRBJ2-1; D tentatively reads TRBD1 or TRBD2 (5 bases each). In germline, CDR1 is MNHEY, CDR2 SMNVEV (reference sequence). Trimming took off 5 bases at V and 1 base at J, with 15 bases between the two ends. CDR3 length: 16 residues. CDR3 sequence (DNA): TGTGCCAGCAGTAACCTTGGGGCGGGTTCCTACAATGAGCAGTTCTTC. It codes for CASSNLGAGSYNEQFF.

In regard to this clone: A read error may account for a junction end that differs from germline. V is TRBV2 and J is TRBJ2-3; D is undetermined. The CDR3 sequence is 14 residues long. The germline V gene has CDR1 SNHLY and CDR2 FYNNEI. The CDR3 DNA reads as TGTGCGAGCAGGCCAGCGTCTAGCACAGATACGCAGTATTTT. Protein product: CASRPASSTDTQYF.

The J gene is TRBJ2-7, the V gene TRBV6-5; D not resolved. This CDR3 is 15 amino acids long. Germline V gives CDR1 MNHEY, CDR2 SVGAGI. V lost 6 bases and J 4 bases, leaving 19 bases between the germline ends. In DNA form, the CDR3 reads TGTGCCAGCAGCAACCCGTCCCGACCCCCTTACGAGCAGTACTTC. It codes for CASSNPSRPPYEQYF.

The chain combines TRBV10-3 with TRBJ1-2; D is possibly TRBD1 (6 bases). The CDR3 sequence is 14 residues long. Germline CDR1 ENHRY, CDR2 SYGVKD. The germline V and J ends were trimmed by 6 bases and 9 bases, with 20 bases remaining between them. The CDR3 region is CAIRGGTRESSYTF. The CDR3 DNA is TGTGCCATCAGGGGGGGGACAAGAGAATCGAGCTACACCTTC.

V usage is TRBV27 and J usage is TRBJ1-1, with D unresolved. V lost 5 bases to trimming and J lost 1 base, with 11 bases between them. The germline V gene has CDR1 MNHEY and CDR2 SMNVEV (reference sequence). CDR3 length: 14 residues. This chain's CDR3 is CASSPTRQNTEAFF. CDR3 DNA: TGTGCCAGCAGTCCCACCAGACAGAACACTGAAGCTTTCTTT.

This chain uses TRBV5-1 with TRBJ1-1; D possibly corresponds to TRBD1 (5 bases). The germline CDR1 and CDR2 sequences are SGHRS and YFSETQ. CDR3 length equals 15 residues. V was cut by 6 bases and J by 5 bases, with 20 bases left in between. The CDR3 here is CASTRDGAGVTEAFF. CDR3 nucleotides: TGCGCCAGCACCCGGGACGGCGCGGGGGTAACTGAAGCTTTCTTT.

There are a few counts of this clone. This chain uses TRBV5-1 with TRBJ1-1; D unclear. The CDR3 extends over 12 amino acids. The germline V gene has CDR1 SGHRS and CDR2 YFSETQ. The V end was cut by 6 bases, the J end by 1 base, with 7 bases between. The CDR3 reads CASKRPNTEAFF. For the CDR3, the DNA is TGCGCCAGCAAAAGGCCGAACACTGAAGCTTTCTTT.

The chain links TRBV6-5 to TRBJ1-5; weak D call: TRBD1 (5 bases). V was shortened by 0 bases and J by 7 bases, with 10 bases between the two germline ends. CDR3 length: 14 residues. Germline assignment: CDR1 MNHEY and CDR2 SVGAGI. The CDR3 sequence: CASSYSSGFQPQHF. CDR3 bases: TGTGCCAGCAGTTACTCATCAGGGTTCCAGCCCCAGCATTTT.

The chain is built from TRBV30 and TRBJ2-3, with 9 bases lining up with TRBD1. CDR3 length: 17 residues. CDR1 and CDR2 (germline): GTSNPN, SVGIG (reference sequence). V dropped 2 bases and J dropped 2; count of bases not matched to a gene: 11. CDR3 nucleotides: TGTGCCTGGAGTCTCACCGCGGGACAGGGCCACACAGATACGCAGTATTTT. Protein sequence: CAWSLTAGQGHTDTQYF.

The chain combines TRBV19 with TRBJ2-7, with 7 positions matching TRBD1. Losses at the gene ends were 4 bases for V and 12 bases for J; bases not matched to a gene: 15. The germline gives CDR1 LNHDA, CDR2 SQIVND (reference sequence). The CDR3 extends over 14 amino acids. CDR3 loop: CASSTRDRSGPPYF. In nucleotides, the CDR3 is TGTGCCAGTAGTACTAGGGACAGATCGGGCCCGCCGTACTTC.

The genes are TRBV2 and TRBJ2-6; perhaps TRBD1 as D (6 bases). The CDR3 totals 12 residues. The ends were cut back, 7 bases at V and 7 bases at J, with 8 bases in the middle. The V gene's germline CDR1 is SNHLY and CDR2 FYNNEI. DNA of the CDR3: TGTGCCAGCACGGACAGCGCCAACGTCCTGACTTTC. Translated, it gives CASTDSANVLTF.

The chain combines TRBV29-1 with TRBJ1-2; D not certain. The CDR3 length is 14 residues. Trimming pared 1 base from V and 2 bases from J, leaving 11 bases between. Germline CDR1 and CDR2: SQVTM and ANQGSEA. This chain's CDR3 is CSVEASDTNYGYTF. CDR3 DNA sequence: TGCAGCGTTGAAGCCTCAGACACGAACTATGGCTACACCTTC.

The chain couples TRBV27 to TRBJ1-5; possibly TRBD1 for D (5 bases). The CDR3 has 15 amino acids. Looked up from germline, CDR1 is MNHEY and CDR2 is SMNVEV (reference sequence). V lost 4 bases and J 2 bases, leaving 12 bases between the germline ends. This chain's CDR3 is CASSSQGGGNQPQHF. The CDR3 DNA reads TGTGCCAGCAGTTCTCAGGGTGGGGGCAATCAGCCCCAGCATTTT.

This rearrangement joins TRBV7-2 to TRBJ1-5; TRBD1 agrees at 7 bases. J gave up 8 bases and V 5 bases, and 9 bases lay outside the gene matches. CDR1 is SGHTA and CDR2 is FQGNSA in the germline V gene. This CDR3 comprises 14 residues. CDR3 coding DNA: TGTGCCAGCAGCGAACAGGGGAAAAAGGAGCCCCAGCATTTT. Translation gives CASSEQGKKEPQHF.

The J gene is TRBJ2-1, the V gene TRBV5-4; 12 bases align to TRBD2. The CDR3 totals 15 residues. The germline V gene encodes CDR1 SGHNT and CDR2 YYREEE (reference sequence). V was clipped by 7 bases and J by 10 bases; unmatched bases: 12. In DNA form, the CDR3 reads TGTGCCAGCTCCCTGGAGTCTAGCGGGAGGGTAGAGCAGTTCTTC. This translates into CASSLESSGRVEQFF. Combining the CDR3 with reference TRBV5-4 and TRBJ2-1 gives the whole variable domain ETGVTQSPTHLIKTRGQQVTLRCSSQSGHNTVSWYQQALGQGPQFIFQYYREEENGRGNFPPRFSGLQFPNYSSELNVNALELDDSALYLCASSLESSGRVEQFFGPGTRLTVL.

The V call is TRBV18, the J call TRBJ1-5; 7 bases fit TRBD1. The CDR3 is made up of 14 amino acids. Germline V gene lookup returns CDR1 KGHSH and CDR2 LQKENI. After removal of 4 bases from V and 3 bases from J, the junction contained 3 bases not matched to a gene. CDR3 sequence reads: CASSLTGVNQPQHF. In DNA, the CDR3 is TGTGCCAGCTCACTAACAGGGGTCAATCAGCCCCAGCATTTT.

This chain links TRBV5-1 with TRBJ2-1, with D perhaps TRBD2 (5 bases). V lost 3 bases to trimming and J lost 7 bases, with 14 bases between them. The germline gives CDR1 SGHRS, CDR2 YFSETQ. The CDR3 spans 14 residues. The CDR3 reads CASSSLEGSNEQFF. CDR3 in DNA: TGCGCCAGCAGCTCACTTGAGGGTAGTAATGAGCAGTTCTTC. The full variable domain, its missing parts supplied by reference TRBV5-1 and TRBJ2-1, is KAGVTQTPRYLIKTRGQQVTLSCSPISGHRSVSWYQQTPGQGLQFLFEYFSETQRNKGNFPGRFSGRQFSNSRSEMNVSTLELGDSALYLCASSSLEGSNEQFFGPGTRLTVL.

The chain is built from TRBV19 and TRBJ2-2; a weak D match, TRBD1 (6 bases). The CDR3 is 15 residues long. Trimming cost V 6 bases and J 2 bases, with 13 bases left between them. Germline lookup yields CDR1 LNHDA and CDR2 SQIVND (reference sequence). In nucleotides, the CDR3 is TGTGCCAGTAGCACCGGGACACTTAACACCGGGGAGCTGTTTTTT. Amino acids: CASSTGTLNTGELFF.

This sequence joins TRBV28 and TRBJ1-5, with D perhaps TRBD1 (6 bases). Trimming removed 4 bases at V and 0 bases at J, with 19 bases between. There are 18 residues in the CDR3. Germline V gene sequence: CDR1 MDHEN, CDR2 SYDVKM. The CDR3 reads CASSSYGGRGHSNQPQHF. The CDR3 bases are TGTGCCAGCAGTTCATATGGGGGACGGGGACATAGCAATCAGCCCCAGCATTTT.

The table lists this clone with a count of one. The chain links TRBV4-3 to TRBJ2-1; D might be TRBD1 or TRBD2, each matching 5 bases. V lost 2 bases and J lost 3, with 11 bases in between. CDR1 is LGHNA and CDR2 is YSLEER in the germline V gene. The CDR3 is 15 residues long. The CDR3 spells CASSQRGDLYNEQFF. The CDR3, as DNA: TGCGCCAGCAGCCAACGGGGCGACCTCTACAATGAGCAGTTCTTC.